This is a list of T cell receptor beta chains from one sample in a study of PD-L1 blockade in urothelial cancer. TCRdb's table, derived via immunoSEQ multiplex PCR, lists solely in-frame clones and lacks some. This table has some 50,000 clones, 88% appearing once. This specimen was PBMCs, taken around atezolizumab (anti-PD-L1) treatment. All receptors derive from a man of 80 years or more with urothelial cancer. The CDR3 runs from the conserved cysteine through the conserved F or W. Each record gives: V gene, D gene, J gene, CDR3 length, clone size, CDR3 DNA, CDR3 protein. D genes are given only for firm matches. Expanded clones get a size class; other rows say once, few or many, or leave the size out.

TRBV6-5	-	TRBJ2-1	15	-	TGTGCCAGCAGTCCTAGGGGGGAGGGTTACAATGAGCAGTTCTTC	CASSPRGEGYNEQFF
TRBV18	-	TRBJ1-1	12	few	TGTGCCAGCTCCCCCGAACAGAAAACGGCTTTCTTT	CASSPEQKTAFF
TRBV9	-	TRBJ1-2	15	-	TGTGCCAGCAGCGTAGCGGGAGCGACAAACTATGGCTACACCTTC	CASSVAGATNYGYTF
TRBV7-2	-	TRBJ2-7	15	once	TGTGCCAGCAGCTTAGCGGTCGGAGCCCCTTACGAGCAGTACTTC	CASSLAVGAPYEQYF
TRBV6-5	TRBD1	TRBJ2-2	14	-	TGTGCGGCGTGGGGGACAGCGAACACCGGGGAGCTGTTTTTT	CAAWGTANTGELFF
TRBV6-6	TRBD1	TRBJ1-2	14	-	TGTGCCAGCAGTTCGACAGGGAGTAACTATGGCTACACCTTC	CASSSTGSNYGYTF
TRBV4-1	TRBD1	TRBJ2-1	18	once	TGCGCCAGCAGCCAAGATCAAGACAGGGAGCGGAAGTTCAATGAGCAGTTCTTC	CASSQDQDRERKFNEQFF
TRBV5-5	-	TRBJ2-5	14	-	TGTGCCAGCAACCCTGCACAAATCCAAGAGACCCAGTACTTC	CASNPAQIQETQYF
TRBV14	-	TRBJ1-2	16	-	TGTGCCAGCAGCCCGGGGGGCGCCTACCCCTTCTATGGCTACACCTTC	CASSPGGAYPFYGYTF
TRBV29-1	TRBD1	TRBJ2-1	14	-	TGCAGCGGTCACAGGGGGAACAACTACAATGAGCAGTTCTTC	CSGHRGNNYNEQFF
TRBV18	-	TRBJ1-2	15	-	TGTGCCAGCTCACCTGAAGGTCTAGGAGGGTATGGCTACACCTTC	CASSPEGLGGYGYTF
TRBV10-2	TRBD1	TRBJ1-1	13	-	TGCGCCACCCAGACAGGGGCGAACACTGAAGCTTTCTTT	CATQTGANTEAFF
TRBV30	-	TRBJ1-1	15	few	TGTGCCTGGAGTGATTTAGGGCGGGGGGACACTGAAGCTTTCTTT	CAWSDLGRGDTEAFF
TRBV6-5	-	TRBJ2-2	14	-	TGTGCCAGCAGGAGACAGACGAACACCGGGGAGCTGTTTTTT	CASRRQTNTGELFF
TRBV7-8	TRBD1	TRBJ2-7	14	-	TGTGCCAGCAGCTCAGGGGGCGCTTTCTACGAGCAGTACTTC	CASSSGGAFYEQYF
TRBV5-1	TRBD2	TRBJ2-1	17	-	TGCGCCAGCAGCTTGGAGTCTAGCGGGAGTTACTATGATGAGCAGTTCTTC	CASSLESSGSYYDEQFF
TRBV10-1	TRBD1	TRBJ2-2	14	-	TGCGCCACCTCACAGGGGACCCACACCGGGGAGCTGTTTTTT	CATSQGTHTGELFF
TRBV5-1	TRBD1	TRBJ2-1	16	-	TGCGCCAGCAGCACGGACAGGGGGCGGCAGTACAATGAGCAGTTCTTC	CASSTDRGRQYNEQFF
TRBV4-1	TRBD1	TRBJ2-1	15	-	TGCGCCAGCAGCCAAGAGGGACAGGGTTTTAATGAGCAGTTCTTC	CASSQEGQGFNEQFF
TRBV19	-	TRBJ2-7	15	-	TGTGCCAGTAGTCTCCGAGGACAGCACTCCTACGAGCAGTACTTC	CASSLRGQHSYEQYF
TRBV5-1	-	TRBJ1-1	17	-	TGCGCCAGCAGCTCCAACCCCGGACAGACTGCGAACACTGAAGCTTTCTTT	CASSSNPGQTANTEAFF
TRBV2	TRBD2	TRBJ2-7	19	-	TGTGCCAGCACCCTGATCGGGACTAGCGGGAGGTCGAGCTCCTACGAGCAGTACTTC	CASTLIGTSGRSSSYEQYF
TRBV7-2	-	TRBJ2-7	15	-	TGTGCCAGCAGCTTAGGCGGTTCGGGGTTCTACGAGCAGTACTTC	CASSLGGSGFYEQYF
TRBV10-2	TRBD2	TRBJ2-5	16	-	TGCGCCAGCAGACACGGACTAGCGGGAGGGCAAGAGACCCAGTACTTC	CASRHGLAGGQETQYF
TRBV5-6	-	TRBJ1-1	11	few	TGTGCCAGCAGCTCCGCGGGGGTCACTTTCTTT	CASSSAGVTFF
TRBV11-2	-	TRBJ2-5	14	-	TGTGCCAGCAGCGACCAGGGCGCTAGTGGGACCCAGTACTTC	CASSDQGASGTQYF
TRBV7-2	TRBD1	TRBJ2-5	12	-	TGTGCCAGCGACAGGGTCCAAGAGACCCAGTACTTC	CASDRVQETQYF
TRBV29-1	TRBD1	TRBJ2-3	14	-	TGCAGCGCGAAGAAGGGACAGGGCATCGATACGCAGTATTTT	CSAKKGQGIDTQYF
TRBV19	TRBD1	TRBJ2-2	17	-	TGTGCCAGTAGTAGGGGGACAGGGTCGGTCTACGCCGGGGAGCTGTTTTTT	CASSRGTGSVYAGELFF
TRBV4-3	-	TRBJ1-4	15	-	TGCGCCAGCAGCCAAGCGGGTCCGCTGAATGAAAAACTGTTTTTT	CASSQAGPLNEKLFF
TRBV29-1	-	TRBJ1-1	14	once	TGCAGCGTTGAAGATCATGGGGGGGGCACTGAAGCTTTCTTT	CSVEDHGGGTEAFF
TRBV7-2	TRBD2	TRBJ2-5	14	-	TGTGCCAGCAGCTTAATAGCGGGCGGGGAGACCCAGTACTTC	CASSLIAGGETQYF
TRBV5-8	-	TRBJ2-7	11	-	TGTGCCAGCAGCTTGGCTAACGAGCAGTACTTC	CASSLANEQYF
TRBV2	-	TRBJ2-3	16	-	TGTGCCAGCAGTGAAGCGGGGCAGGGCGGCACAGATACGCAGTATTTT	CASSEAGQGGTDTQYF
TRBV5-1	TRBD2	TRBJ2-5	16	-	TGCGCCAGCAGCCCTAGCGGCCCACCTAATTCAGAGACCCAGTACTTC	CASSPSGPPNSETQYF
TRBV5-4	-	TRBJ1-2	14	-	TGTGCCAGCAGCACCTCCCAGGGTAACTATGGCTACACCTTC	CASSTSQGNYGYTF
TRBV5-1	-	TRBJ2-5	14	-	TGCGCCAGCAGCTTGGCCAACTCCCGAGAGACCCAGTACTTC	CASSLANSRETQYF
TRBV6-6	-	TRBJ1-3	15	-	TGTGCCAGCAGCCAACAGGAGTCCTCTGGAAACACCATATATTTT	CASSQQESSGNTIYF
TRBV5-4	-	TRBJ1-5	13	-	TGTGCCAGCAGCTTCGACAGTGGCCAGCCCCAGCATTTT	CASSFDSGQPQHF
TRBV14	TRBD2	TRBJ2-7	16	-	TGTGCCAGCAGCCCTGCCGCTAGCGGAGTCTCCTACGAGCAGTACTTC	CASSPAASGVSYEQYF